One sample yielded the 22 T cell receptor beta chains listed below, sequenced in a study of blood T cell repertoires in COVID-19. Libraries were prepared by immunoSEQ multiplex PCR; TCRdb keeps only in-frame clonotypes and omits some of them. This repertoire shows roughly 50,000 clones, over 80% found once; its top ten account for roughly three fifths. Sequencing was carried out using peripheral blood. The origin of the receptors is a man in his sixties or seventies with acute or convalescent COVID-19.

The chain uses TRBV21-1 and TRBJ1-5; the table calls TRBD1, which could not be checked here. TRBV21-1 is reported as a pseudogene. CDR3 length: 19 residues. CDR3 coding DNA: TGTGCCAGCAGCAAAGTCCGGACAGGGGGGGGTTATAGCAATCAGCCCCAGCATTTT. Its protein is CASSKVRTGGGYSNQPQHF.

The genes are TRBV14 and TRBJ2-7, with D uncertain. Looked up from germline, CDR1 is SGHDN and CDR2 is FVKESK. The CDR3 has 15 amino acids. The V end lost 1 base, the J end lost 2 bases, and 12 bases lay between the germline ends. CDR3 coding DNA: TGTGCCAGCAGCCAAGGGGCCAACTCGGCCTACGAGCAGTACTTC. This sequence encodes CASSQGANSAYEQYF.

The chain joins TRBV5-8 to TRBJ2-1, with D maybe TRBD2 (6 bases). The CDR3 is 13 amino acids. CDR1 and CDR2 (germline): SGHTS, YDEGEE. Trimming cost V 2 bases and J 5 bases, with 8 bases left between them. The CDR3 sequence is CASSLAGHNEQFF. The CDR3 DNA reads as TGTGCCAGCAGCTTAGCGGGCCACAATGAGCAGTTCTTC.

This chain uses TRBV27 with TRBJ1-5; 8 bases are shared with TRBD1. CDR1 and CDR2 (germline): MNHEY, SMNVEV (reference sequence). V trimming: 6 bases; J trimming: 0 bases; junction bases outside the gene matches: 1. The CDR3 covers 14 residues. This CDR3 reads CASRTGDSNQPQHF. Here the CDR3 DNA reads TGTGCCAGCAGGACAGGGGATAGCAATCAGCCCCAGCATTTT.

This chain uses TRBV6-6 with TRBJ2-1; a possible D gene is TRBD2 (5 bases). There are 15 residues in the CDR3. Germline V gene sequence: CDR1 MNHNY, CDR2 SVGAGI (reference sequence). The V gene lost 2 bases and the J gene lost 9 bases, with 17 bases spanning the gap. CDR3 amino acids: CASSYLQLEWSEQFF. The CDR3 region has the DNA TGTGCCAGCAGTTACCTCCAACTAGAATGGAGTGAGCAGTTCTTC.

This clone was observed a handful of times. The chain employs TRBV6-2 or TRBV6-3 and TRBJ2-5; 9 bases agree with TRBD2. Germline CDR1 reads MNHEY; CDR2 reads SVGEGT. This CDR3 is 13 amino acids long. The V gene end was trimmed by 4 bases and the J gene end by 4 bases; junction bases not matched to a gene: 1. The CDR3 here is CASSSSGAETQYF. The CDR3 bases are TGTGCCAGCAGTTCTAGCGGGGCAGAGACCCAGTACTTC.

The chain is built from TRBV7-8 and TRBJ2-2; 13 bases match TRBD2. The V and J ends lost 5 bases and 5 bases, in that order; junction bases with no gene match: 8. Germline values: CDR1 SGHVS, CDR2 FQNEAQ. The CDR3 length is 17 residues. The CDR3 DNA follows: TGTGCCAGCAGCCTCGGACTAGCGGGGGAGGGTACCGGGGAGCTGTTTTTT. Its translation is CASSLGLAGEGTGELFF.

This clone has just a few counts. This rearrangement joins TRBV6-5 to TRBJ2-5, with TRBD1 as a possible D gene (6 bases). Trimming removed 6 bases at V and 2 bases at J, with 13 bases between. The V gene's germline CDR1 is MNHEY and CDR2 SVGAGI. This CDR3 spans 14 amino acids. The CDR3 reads CASSLRTAQETQYF. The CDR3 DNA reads TGTGCCAGCAGCCTAAGGACAGCTCAAGAGACCCAGTACTTC.

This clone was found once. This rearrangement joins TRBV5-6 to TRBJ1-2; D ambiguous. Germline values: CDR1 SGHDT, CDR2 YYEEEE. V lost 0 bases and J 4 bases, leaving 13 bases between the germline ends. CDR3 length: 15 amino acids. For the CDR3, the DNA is TGTGCCAGCAGCTTGGGGCCTGCGGGTGGCTATGGCTACACCTTC. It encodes CASSLGPAGGYGYTF.

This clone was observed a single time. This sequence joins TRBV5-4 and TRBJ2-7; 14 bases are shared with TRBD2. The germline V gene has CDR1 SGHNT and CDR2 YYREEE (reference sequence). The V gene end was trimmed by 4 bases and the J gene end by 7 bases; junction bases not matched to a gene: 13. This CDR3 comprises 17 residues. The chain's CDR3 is CASSKPPGLAGEREQYF. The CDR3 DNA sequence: TGTGCCAGCAGCAAACCACCGGGACTAGCGGGGGAGCGGGAGCAGTACTTC.

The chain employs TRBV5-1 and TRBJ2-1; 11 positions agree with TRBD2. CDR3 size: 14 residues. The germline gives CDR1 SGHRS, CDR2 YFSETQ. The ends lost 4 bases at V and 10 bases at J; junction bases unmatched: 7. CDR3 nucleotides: TGCGCCAGCAGCGGGACTAGCGGAGACTGGGAGCAGTTCTTC. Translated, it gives CASSGTSGDWEQFF.

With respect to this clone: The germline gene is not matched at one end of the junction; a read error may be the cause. CDR3 nucleotide sequence: TGTGCCGGCAGTTGGGACAGATCCTACGAGCAGTACTTC. As protein: CAGSWDRSYEQYF. The rearrangement uses TRBV28 and TRBJ2-7; 7 bases agree with TRBD1. The CDR3 sequence is 13 residues long. The germline V gene has CDR1 MDHEN and CDR2 SYDVKM.

The CDR3 region is CAWGVQSMNTEAFF. The CDR3 DNA reads as TGTGCCTGGGGGGTACAGTCTATGAACACTGAAGCTTTCTTT. The V call is TRBV30, the J call TRBJ1-1; no clear D. Between the trimmed V and J ends, which lost 5 bases and 0 bases, there was a span of 13 bases. The CDR3 is 14 residues long. In germline, CDR1 is GTSNPN, CDR2 SVGIG (reference sequence).

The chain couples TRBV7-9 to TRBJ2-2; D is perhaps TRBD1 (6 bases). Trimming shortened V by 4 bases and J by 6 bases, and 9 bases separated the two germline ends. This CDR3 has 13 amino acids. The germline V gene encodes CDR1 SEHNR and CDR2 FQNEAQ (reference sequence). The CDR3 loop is CASSWDIPGELFF. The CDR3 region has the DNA TGTGCCAGCAGCTGGGACATCCCCGGGGAGCTGTTTTTT.

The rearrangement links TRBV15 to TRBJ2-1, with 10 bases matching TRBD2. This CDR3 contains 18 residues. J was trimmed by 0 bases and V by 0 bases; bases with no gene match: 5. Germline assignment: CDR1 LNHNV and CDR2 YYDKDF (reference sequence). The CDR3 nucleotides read TGTGCCACCAGCAGAGATCTAGCGGGGGCGAGCTCCTACAATGAGCAGTTCTTC. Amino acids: CATSRDLAGASSYNEQFF. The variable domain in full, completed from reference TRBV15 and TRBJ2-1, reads DAMVIQNPRYQVTQFGKPVTLSCSQTLNHNVMYWYQQKSSQAPKLLFHYYDKDFNNEADTPDNFQSRRPNTSFCFLDIRSPGLGDTAMYLCATSRDLAGASSYNEQFFGPGTRLTVL.

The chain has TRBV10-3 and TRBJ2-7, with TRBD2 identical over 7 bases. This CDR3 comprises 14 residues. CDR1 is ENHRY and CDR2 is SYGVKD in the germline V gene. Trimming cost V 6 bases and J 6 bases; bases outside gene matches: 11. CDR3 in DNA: TGTGCCATCAGCGAACGGGGGGACTGGCGCGAGCAGTACTTC. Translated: CAISERGDWREQYF.

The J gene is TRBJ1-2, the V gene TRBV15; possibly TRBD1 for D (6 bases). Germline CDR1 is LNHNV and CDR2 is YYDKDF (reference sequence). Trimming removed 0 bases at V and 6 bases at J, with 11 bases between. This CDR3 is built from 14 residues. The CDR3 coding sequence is TGTGCCACCAGCAGAGACAGGGGATCGGATGGCTACACCTTC. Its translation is CATSRDRGSDGYTF.

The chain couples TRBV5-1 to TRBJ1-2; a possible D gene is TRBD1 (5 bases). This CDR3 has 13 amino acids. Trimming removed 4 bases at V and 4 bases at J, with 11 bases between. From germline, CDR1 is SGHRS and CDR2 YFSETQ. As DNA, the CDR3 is TGCGCCAGCAGCCCTGACAGCTTCTATGGCTACACCTTC. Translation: CASSPDSFYGYTF. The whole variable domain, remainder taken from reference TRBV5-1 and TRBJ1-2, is KAGVTQTPRYLIKTRGQQVTLSCSPISGHRSVSWYQQTPGQGLQFLFEYFSETQRNKGNFPGRFSGRQFSNSRSEMNVSTLELGDSALYLCASSPDSFYGYTFGSGTRLTVV.

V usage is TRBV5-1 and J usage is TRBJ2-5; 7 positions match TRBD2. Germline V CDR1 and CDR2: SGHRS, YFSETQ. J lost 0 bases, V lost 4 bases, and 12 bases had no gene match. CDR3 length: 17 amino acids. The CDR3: CASSPALRRGYQETQYF. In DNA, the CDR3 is TGCGCCAGCAGCCCGGCCTTGCGGCGGGGGTACCAAGAGACCCAGTACTTC.

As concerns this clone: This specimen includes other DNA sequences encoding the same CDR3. The CDR3 nucleotides are TGTGCCATCAGCCGACAGGAGAACACTGAAGCTTTCTTT. Protein: CAISRQENTEAFF. V and J are TRBV10-3 and TRBJ1-1; D is perhaps TRBD1 (6 bases). Germline-derived CDR1 and CDR2 are ENHRY and SYGVKD. The length of the CDR3 is 13 residues. V was shortened by 6 bases and J by 1 base, with 9 bases between the two germline ends.

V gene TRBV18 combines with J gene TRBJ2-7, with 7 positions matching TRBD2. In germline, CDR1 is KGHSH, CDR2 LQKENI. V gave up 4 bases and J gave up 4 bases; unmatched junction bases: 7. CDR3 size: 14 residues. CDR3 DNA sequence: TGTGCCAGCTCACAGGGGACGGGGGGATACGAGCAGTACTTC. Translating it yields CASSQGTGGYEQYF.

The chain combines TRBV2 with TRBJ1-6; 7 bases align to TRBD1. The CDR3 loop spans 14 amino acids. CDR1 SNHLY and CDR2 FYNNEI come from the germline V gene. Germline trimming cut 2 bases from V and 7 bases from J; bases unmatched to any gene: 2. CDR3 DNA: TGTGCCAGCAGTGAACAGGGGGGAAATTCACCCCTCCACTTT. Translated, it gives CASSEQGGNSPLHF.